The 29 T cell receptor beta chains given below trace back to one sample, sequenced in a study of T cells after yellow fever vaccination. TCRdb reanalysed the 5' RACE reads using MiXCR and keeps one entry per CDR3 protein. The sample records roughly 120,000 distinct CDR3 sequences, 8.4% being singletons. Material: CD8+ T cells sorted from PBMCs, obtained 45 days after the yellow fever booster vaccination. The origin of the receptors is a young man who received the YFV17D yellow fever vaccine.

About this clonotype itself: One base away lies a much larger clone, so this may be a sequencing read error. This chain uses TRBV7-9 with TRBJ2-1; D unclear. The germline V gene encodes CDR1 SEHNR and CDR2 FQNEAQ (reference sequence). The CDR3 sequence is 12 residues long. This CDR3 reads CASSLSNNEHFF. In DNA form, the CDR3 reads TGTGCCAGCAGCTTATCGAACAATGAGCATTTCTTC.

The sample holds many counts of this clonotype. The CDR3 sequence is CASSQGGYEQYF. As DNA, the CDR3 is TGTGCCAGCAGCCAAGGGGGCTACGAGCAGTACTTC. The chain uses TRBV14 and TRBJ2-7; D remains unclear. The V and J ends lost 1 base and 3 bases respectively, with 4 bases between them. The CDR3 runs to 12 residues. Germline values: CDR1 SGHDN, CDR2 FVKESK. The whole variable domain, filled in from reference TRBV14 and TRBJ2-7, reads EAGVTQFPSHSVIEKGQTVTLRCDPISGHDNLYWYRRVMGKEIKFLLHFVKESKQDESGMPNNRFLAERTGGTYSTLKVQPAELEDSGVYFCASSQGGYEQYFGPGTRLTVT.

This chain links TRBV6-2 or TRBV6-3 with TRBJ2-1; D is perhaps TRBD1 or TRBD2 (5 bases each). This CDR3 has 14 residues. Deletions cut 5 bases from V and 9 bases from J, with 17 bases between. CDR1 and CDR2 (germline): MNHEY, SVGEGT. The CDR3 here is CASSRDLQEAEQFF. The CDR3 region has the DNA TGTGCCAGCAGTAGGGACCTCCAAGAGGCTGAGCAGTTCTTC.

The table lists this clonotype with a count of one. This may be a read error: a much more frequent sequence differs by one nucleotide. The chain carries TRBV7-9 and TRBJ2-1, with 8 bases that match TRBD2. J was trimmed by 7 bases and V by 3 bases; bases with no gene match: 8. The CDR3 loop spans 15 amino acids. Germline V lookup: CDR1 SEHNR, CDR2 FQNEAQ (reference sequence). The CDR3: CASSLEAGDRNEQFF. The CDR3 DNA reads TGTGCCAGCAGCTTGGAAGCGGGAGACAGGAATGAGCAGTTCTTC.

As regards this clonotype: This could be a read error, since a much larger clone is one nucleotide away. The V and J genes are TRBV27 and TRBJ2-7, with 9 bases fitting TRBD2. The CDR3 runs 16 residues. Germline V lookup: CDR1 MNHEY, CDR2 SMNVEV (reference sequence). The CDR3 sequence: CANSLSLAGVWYEQYF. The DNA for the CDR3 is TGTGCCAACAGTTTATCTTTAGCGGGAGTGTGGTACGAGCAGTACTTC.

This clonotype occurred many times. The CDR3 bases are TGTGCCAGCAGTTACTCCTGGGAGGTGGATACCCAGTACTTC. Residues: CASSYSWEVDTQYF. V gene TRBV6-5 combines with J gene TRBJ2-5; D possibly corresponds to TRBD2 (6 bases). V was clipped by 0 bases and J by 8 bases, with 13 bases between them. Germline CDR1 and CDR2: MNHEY and SVGAGI. The CDR3 is 14 amino acids.

The table lists this clonotype with many counts. The chain recombines TRBV19 with TRBJ2-1; a possible D gene is TRBD1 (5 bases). The CDR3 spans 13 residues. Germline V lookup: CDR1 LNHDA, CDR2 SQIVND (reference sequence). Deletions cut 2 bases from V and 7 bases from J, with 9 bases between. CDR3 region: CASSIQGPNEQFF. CDR3 DNA: TGTGCCAGTAGTATACAGGGTCCAAATGAGCAGTTCTTC. Filled out from reference TRBV19 and TRBJ2-1, the complete variable domain reads DGGITQSPKYLFRKEGQNVTLSCEQNLNHDAMYWYRQDPGQGLRLIYYSQIVNDFQKGDIAEGYSVSREKKESFPLTVTSAQKNPTAFYLCASSIQGPNEQFFGPGTRLTVL.

This sequence joins TRBV7-2 and TRBJ2-7, with 13 nucleotides matching TRBD2. The length of the CDR3 is 16 residues. The V segment lost 1 base and the J segment 7 bases; nucleotides outside the gene matches: 7. The germline CDR1 and CDR2 sequences are SGHTA and FQGNSA. The CDR3 reads CASSLVGLAGEEEQYF. DNA of the CDR3: TGTGCCAGCAGCTTAGTAGGACTAGCGGGGGAGGAGGAGCAGTACTTC.

In its sample, this clonotype was seen many times. This rearrangement joins TRBV7-2 to TRBJ2-1; D is uncertain. Trimming stripped 0 bases from V and 6 bases from J, with 18 bases between. The CDR3 has 17 residues. Germline values: CDR1 SGHTA, CDR2 FQGNSA. The CDR3 loop reads CASSLAISPGNANEQFF. Here the CDR3 DNA reads TGTGCCAGCAGCTTAGCTATCTCACCGGGCAACGCCAATGAGCAGTTCTTC.

This clonotype has at least ten counts. V usage is TRBV6-2 or TRBV6-3 and J usage is TRBJ1-6; 10 nucleotides align to TRBD1. From germline, CDR1 is MNHEY and CDR2 SVGEGT. The CDR3 runs to 15 residues. Germline trimming cut 5 bases from V and 6 bases from J; bases unmatched to any gene: 4. The CDR3 DNA is TGTGCCAGCAGTCAACGGACAGGGGGTAATTCACCCCTCCACTTT. Its translation: CASSQRTGGNSPLHF.

In this sample, this clonotype turned up many times. The chain is built from TRBV5-1 and TRBJ2-5; D perhaps matches TRBD2 (5 bases). V lost 0 bases and J 2 bases, leaving 20 bases between the germline ends. This CDR3 has 18 amino acids. CDR1 SGHRS and CDR2 YFSETQ come from the germline V gene. As DNA, the CDR3 is TGCGCCAGCAGCTTGGTACTAGATTTACCCGTCGTACAAGAGACCCAGTACTTC. Translated, it gives CASSLVLDLPVVQETQYF.

This clonotype was picked up many times. V and J are TRBV24-1 and TRBJ2-1; TRBD2 matches at 8 bases. CDR1 and CDR2 from the germline V gene are KGHDR and SFDVKD. The junction had 7 bases not matched to a gene; V was cut back by 5 bases and J by 5 bases. The CDR3 has 15 amino acids. CDR3 sequence reads: CATSGLAGTNNEQFF. CDR3 DNA: TGTGCCACCAGTGGGCTAGCGGGCACAAACAATGAGCAGTTCTTC.

This clonotype was counted ten times or more. The chain joins TRBV9 to TRBJ2-1, with D perhaps TRBD1 (6 bases). The CDR3 loop spans 13 amino acids. The germline gives CDR1 SGDLS, CDR2 YYNGEE. V was clipped by 0 bases and J by 10 bases, with 11 bases between them. The CDR3 region has the DNA TGTGCCAGCAGCGTAGGGACAGTATGGGAGCAGTTCTTC. Protein sequence: CASSVGTVWEQFF.

This clonotype was seen at least ten times. The rearrangement links TRBV2 to TRBJ2-1, with D possibly being TRBD2 (5 bases). The CDR3 consists of 15 residues. CDR1 and CDR2 (germline): SNHLY, FYNNEI. The V and J ends lost 6 bases and 4 bases respectively, with 16 bases between them. The CDR3 region has the DNA TGTGCCAGCAGGGCCGGACTGGACCTGTACAATGAGCAGTTCTTC. Its protein is CASRAGLDLYNEQFF.

This clonotype has ten or more counts. The rearrangement uses TRBV7-3 and TRBJ1-1; D call uncertain. V was cut by 4 bases and J by 4 bases, with 13 bases left in between. The CDR3 loop spans 14 amino acids. The germline gives CDR1 SGHTA, CDR2 FQGTGA. For the CDR3, the DNA is TGTGCCAGCAGCTATATGGGGAAGGGCACTGAAGCTTTCTTT. Protein: CASSYMGKGTEAFF.

This clonotype showed up just a few times. The chain couples TRBV28 to TRBJ2-2; D possibly matches TRBD1 or TRBD2 (6 bases each). The germline CDR1 and CDR2 sequences are MDHEN and SYDVKM. Trimming shortened V by 4 bases and J by 6 bases, and 21 bases separated the two germline ends. CDR3 size: 17 residues. CDR3 DNA: TGTGCCAGCAGTTCCCCGAGGGGGGTAGAACGGGCCGGGGAGCTGTTTTTT. It yields the protein CASSSPRGVERAGELFF.

At least ten counts were recorded for this clonotype. The CDR3 is CASSMGRSNEKLFF. Here the CDR3 DNA reads TGCGCCAGCAGCATGGGCAGATCTAATGAAAAACTGTTTTTT. This chain joins TRBV5-1 and TRBJ1-4; D not resolved. Trimming shortened V by 4 bases and J by 3 bases, and 10 bases separated the two germline ends. The CDR3 runs 14 residues. CDR1 and CDR2 (germline): SGHRS, YFSETQ.

This clonotype has only a few counts. V gene TRBV7-2 combines with J gene TRBJ2-7; D uncertain. From germline, CDR1 is SGHTA and CDR2 FQGNSA. The V end lost 2 bases, the J end lost 6 bases, and 14 bases lay between the germline ends. The CDR3 has 14 amino acids. The CDR3 loop is CASSLTLEDGEQYF. For the CDR3, the DNA is TGTGCCAGCAGCTTAACCCTCGAGGATGGCGAGCAGTACTTC.

This clonotype was seen ten or more times. The gene calls are TRBV11-1 and TRBJ2-7, with 8 bases that match TRBD2. Germline lookup yields CDR1 SGHAT and CDR2 FQDESV (reference sequence). The J segment lost 4 bases and the V segment lost 1 base, leaving 18 bases of the junction unmatched. The CDR3 sequence is 19 residues long. DNA for the CDR3: TGTGCCAGCAGCTTAGATACTAGCGGCACCCGATCAAGCATTTACGAGCAGTACTTC. Translating gives CASSLDTSGTRSSIYEQYF.

There are a few counts of this clonotype. V usage is TRBV7-9 and J usage is TRBJ2-7, with TRBD2 matching over 10 bases. In germline, CDR1 is SEHNR, CDR2 FQNEAQ (reference sequence). Trimming took 4 bases from V and 3 from J; bases not matched to a gene: 9. CDR3 length equals 16 residues. CDR3: CASSSASGRARYEQYF. Here the CDR3 DNA reads TGTGCCAGCAGCTCAGCCAGCGGGAGGGCCCGCTACGAGCAGTACTTC.

This clonotype was counted ten times or more. The chain combines TRBV28 with TRBJ2-1; 9 positions agree with TRBD2. Germline CDR1 is MDHEN and CDR2 is SYDVKM. This CDR3 has 15 residues. J was trimmed by 8 bases and V by 6 bases; bases with no gene match: 11. CDR3 sequence (DNA): TGTGCCAGCAGCTCCCCCGCGGGAGGGTACGATGAGCAGTTCTTC. Its translation: CASSSPAGGYDEQFF.

This clonotype appeared a few times. The rearrangement uses TRBV15 and TRBJ2-7, with D hard to call. Germline CDR1 reads LNHNV; CDR2 reads YYDKDF (reference sequence). The V end lost 3 bases, the J end lost 0 bases, and 9 bases lay between the germline ends. This CDR3 contains 14 residues. The CDR3, as DNA: TGTGCCACCAGCAGTACTCGCTCCTCCTACGAGCAGTACTTC. Amino acids: CATSSTRSSYEQYF.

At least ten counts were recorded for this clonotype. The chain is built from TRBV6-5 and TRBJ2-3; weak D call: TRBD2 (5 bases). Trimming pared 8 bases from V and 8 bases from J, leaving 17 bases between. Germline V gene lookup returns CDR1 MNHEY and CDR2 SVGAGI. The CDR3 totals 13 residues. The CDR3 region has the DNA TGTGCCAGCTTCGGGCTAGCAATGGGTACGCAGTATTTT. It translates to CASFGLAMGTQYF.

As concerns this clonotype: A much larger clone differs by one base, so this may be a read error. The genes are TRBV27 and TRBJ2-3, with D perhaps TRBD1 or TRBD2 (5 bases each). This CDR3 comprises 12 residues. V was pared by 3 bases and J by 7 bases, with 8 bases between. The germline V gene encodes CDR1 MNHEY and CDR2 SMNVEV (reference sequence). CDR3 sequence reads: CASSLGEHTQYF. The CDR3 bases are TGTGCCAGCAGTTTGGGGGAACATACGCAGTATTTT.

This clonotype was seen at least ten times. This chain links TRBV6-5 with TRBJ2-7; D not resolved. Between the trimmed V and J ends, which lost 0 bases and 2 bases, there was a span of 11 bases. The CDR3 consists of 15 residues. Germline V gene data show CDR1 as MNHEY and CDR2 as SVGAGI. The CDR3 DNA reads TGTGCCAGCAGTTACTCGACTGGACCTGCCTACGAGCAGTACTTC. Translated, it gives CASSYSTGPAYEQYF.

This clonotype was counted at least ten times. The rearrangement links TRBV10-2 to TRBJ2-7; D is ambiguous. Germline V lookup: CDR1 WSHSY, CDR2 SAAADI. This CDR3 has 13 residues. The V and J ends lost 0 bases and 4 bases respectively, with 7 bases between them. The CDR3 nucleotides read TGCGCCAGCAGTGAGTCGACTCCATACGAGCAGTACTTC. It codes for CASSESTPYEQYF.

This clonotype was recorded many times. This rearrangement joins TRBV18 to TRBJ1-4, with D tentatively TRBD1 (6 bases). The CDR3 is 16 residues long. Germline values: CDR1 KGHSH, CDR2 LQKENI. Trimming stripped 4 bases from V and 0 bases from J, with 12 bases between. Here the CDR3 reads CASSRTDSATNEKLFF. CDR3 bases: TGTGCCAGCTCACGGACAGACAGTGCAACTAATGAAAAACTGTTTTTT.

This clonotype was detected many times. The chain uses TRBV12-3 or TRBV12-4 and TRBJ2-1; 9 bases fit TRBD2. The V gene end was trimmed by 2 bases and the J gene end by 4 bases; junction bases not matched to a gene: 6. The CDR3 length is 16 residues. CDR3 region: CASSLMLTSGYNEQFF. The DNA of the CDR3 is TGTGCCAGCAGTTTAATGTTGACTAGCGGATACAATGAGCAGTTCTTC.

This clonotype was seen ten or more times. The rearrangement uses TRBV10-2 and TRBJ2-1; D is possibly TRBD1 or TRBD2 (5 bases each). Trimming cost V 4 bases and J 9 bases, with 16 bases left between them. From germline, CDR1 is WSHSY and CDR2 SAAADI. This CDR3 region has 14 residues. CDR3 loop: CASSGSGGGAEQFF. The CDR3 region has the DNA TGCGCCAGCAGTGGCAGCGGAGGTGGGGCTGAGCAGTTCTTC.